The clone carrying this T cell receptor beta chain has a handful of counts. This specimen comes from a study of T-cell memory formation after mild COVID-19. About the research overall: TCR clusters were largely donor specific.

TCRdb analysed the 5' RACE reads with MiXCR anew, one entry per CDR3 protein. The sample holds some 340,000 distinct CDR3 sequences, under 15% seen once. The CDR3 runs 14 residues. The V end was cut by 3 bases, the J end by 0 bases, with 10 bases between. Germline CDR1 SQVTM, CDR2 ANQGSEA. The chain joins TRBV29-1 to TRBJ2-3; weak D call: TRBD2 (5 bases). The sequenced sample consisted of PBMCs or a T cell subset sorted from them (not recorded which). The receptor comes from a man between 18 and 29 years old who had mild COVID-19 (a few samples of this study predate the infection). Cell type and time point are not known. CDR3 sequence (DNA): TGCAGCGTTGACGGGGTGACTAGCACAGATACGCAGTATTTT. This encodes CSVDGVTSTDTQYF.